The 16 T cell receptor beta chains reported below all come from one sample, sequenced in a study of OX40 agonist ivuxolimab in advanced cancers. Data came from immunoSEQ multiplex PCR; TCRdb stores just in-frame clones and leaves some out. The sample holds some 96,000 clones, approximately 90% seen once. Sequenced material: CD4+ or CD8+ T cells sorted from blood, taken in a trial of the OX40 agonist ivuxolimab. All receptors derive from an adult with an advanced solid tumor such as melanoma, head and neck, liver or kidney cancer.

This clone was seen only once. The rearrangement uses TRBV11-1 and TRBJ2-7; 7 nucleotides agree with TRBD1. Germline V gives CDR1 SGHAT, CDR2 FQDESV (reference sequence). CDR3 length: 14 amino acids. J gave up 1 base and V 5 bases, and 5 bases lay outside the gene matches. CDR3 region: CASSQDRLSYEQYF. CDR3 DNA: TGTGCCAGCAGCCAGGACAGGTTATCCTACGAGCAGTACTTC.

This chain joins TRBV6-4 and TRBJ2-6; D gene ambiguous. Germline loops: CDR1 MRHNA, CDR2 SNTAGT. This CDR3 comprises 15 residues. Trimming cost V 0 bases and J 4 bases, with 7 bases left between them. DNA for the CDR3: TGTGCCAGCAGTGACTCGTCAGTCGGGGCCAACGTCCTGACTTTC. This encodes CASSDSSVGANVLTF.

The chain employs TRBV6-7 and TRBJ2-7; no firm D call. TRBV6-7 is an open reading frame, and its role is uncertain. With 0 bases removed from V and 4 bases from J, the gap between germline ends came to 16 bases. The CDR3 totals 16 residues. CDR3 loop: CASSYSAERSLYEQYF. The DNA of the CDR3 is TGTGCCAGCAGTTACTCCGCGGAAAGGTCGTTATACGAGCAGTACTTC.

The rearrangement joins TRBV5-1 to TRBJ2-1, with a weak D call TRBD1 (6 bases). V was shortened by 5 bases and J by 5 bases, with 14 bases between the two germline ends. CDR1 is SGHRS and CDR2 is YFSETQ in the germline V gene. The CDR3 is 14 amino acids. In DNA, the CDR3 is TGCGCCAGCAGGTCCCGGACAGTTCACAATGAGCAGTTCTTC. It specifies CASRSRTVHNEQFF.

The chain couples TRBV30 to TRBJ2-2; either TRBD1 or TRBD2 may fit D (6 bases each). From germline, CDR1 is GTSNPN and CDR2 SVGIG (reference sequence). The CDR3 spans 15 residues. Trimming took 0 bases from V and 5 from J, leaving 13 bases between them. CDR3 nucleotide sequence: TGTGCCTGGAGTGTGCCGGGGGCGGGAACCGGGGAGCTGTTTTTT. As protein: CAWSVPGAGTGELFF.

V is TRBV6-1 and J is TRBJ2-2, with no clear D. The CDR3 covers 15 residues. The V end lost 6 bases, the J end lost 1 base, and 12 bases lay between the germline ends. Germline CDR1 MNHNS, CDR2 SASEGT. The CDR3 nucleotides are TGTGCCAGCAGGGCCCGTGGCCAGAACACCGGGGAGCTGTTTTTT. This translates into CASRARGQNTGELFF.

The chain carries TRBV11-2 and TRBJ2-7; D gene ambiguous. From germline, CDR1 is SGHAT and CDR2 FQNNGV. The V and J ends lost 4 bases and 4 bases respectively, with 5 bases between them. The CDR3 consists of 11 residues. CDR3 DNA: TGTGCCAGCAGCTCCCGATACGAGCAGTACTTC. Protein sequence: CASSSRYEQYF.

This chain joins TRBV9 and TRBJ1-1; the D gene is possibly TRBD1 (6 bases). V lost 6 bases and J lost 2, with 14 bases in between. In germline, CDR1 is SGDLS, CDR2 YYNGEE. CDR3 length equals 14 residues. CDR3 residues: CASNRGQTNTEAFF. The CDR3 DNA reads TGTGCCAGCAACCGAGGACAGACTAACACTGAAGCTTTCTTT.

The chain combines TRBV9 with TRBJ2-2; possibly TRBD1 for D (6 bases). The germline V gene has CDR1 SGDLS and CDR2 YYNGEE. Deletions cut 4 bases from V and 5 bases from J, with 18 bases between. The CDR3 is 16 amino acids. In DNA form, the CDR3 reads TGTGCCAGCAGCTTCGGACAAGGGGGTGCTACCGGGGAGCTGTTTTTT. The encoded protein is CASSFGQGGATGELFF.

This chain connects TRBV5-4 to TRBJ2-3; tentatively, D is TRBD1 or TRBD2 (5 bases each). Germline values: CDR1 SGHNT, CDR2 YYREEE (reference sequence). V was cut by 0 bases and J by 13 bases, with 15 bases left in between. This CDR3 contains 13 residues. For the CDR3, the DNA is TGTGCCAGCAGCTTGGACGAGGGGTATGATGAGTATTTT. Translating it yields CASSLDEGYDEYF. Full variable domain (outside the CDR3, taken from reference TRBV5-4 and TRBJ2-3): ETGVTQSPTHLIKTRGQQVTLRCSSQSGHNTVSWYQQALGQGPQFIFQYYREEENGRGNFPPRFSGLQFPNYSSELNVNALELDDSALYLCASSLDEGYDEYFGPGTRLTVL.

The chain recombines TRBV6-1 with TRBJ1-2; D unclear. Trimming took 4 bases from V and 1 from J, leaving 1 base between them. The germline V gene has CDR1 MNHNS and CDR2 SASEGT. The CDR3 loop spans 11 amino acids. The DNA of the CDR3 is TGTGCCAGCAGTGGTAACTATGGCTACACCTTC. This sequence encodes CASSGNYGYTF.

This clone was counted a few times. The J gene is TRBJ1-1, the V gene TRBV25-1; D remains ambiguous. Deletions cut 5 bases from V and 4 bases from J, with 11 bases between. CDR1 is MGHDK and CDR2 is SYGVNS in the germline V gene. The CDR3 has 13 amino acids. The CDR3 region has the DNA TGTGCCAGCAGTCCAGACCACGGCACTGAAGCTTTCTTT. Translated, it gives CASSPDHGTEAFF.

The CDR3 DNA reads TGTGCCAGTCGTCAAGGACTAGCAGAGTCTTACGAGCAGTACTTC. Amino acid sequence: CASRQGLAESYEQYF. The chain couples TRBV19 to TRBJ2-7; 8 nucleotides line up with TRBD2. The CDR3 length is 15 residues. The ends lost 8 bases at V and 4 bases at J; junction bases unmatched: 13. Germline V lookup: CDR1 LNHDA, CDR2 SQIVND (reference sequence).

V is TRBV5-4 and J is TRBJ2-5; TRBD2 aligns across 7 bases. There are 13 residues in the CDR3. CDR1 and CDR2 (germline): SGHNT, YYREEE (reference sequence). The junction had 1 base not matched to a gene; V was cut back by 4 bases and J by 1 base. The CDR3 DNA is TGTGCCAGCAGCGGGGGGGGCCAAGAGACCCAGTACTTC. Protein product: CASSGGGQETQYF.

The chain combines TRBV5-1 with TRBJ2-1; 12 positions match TRBD2. This CDR3 region has 15 residues. Losses at the gene ends were 4 bases for V and 6 bases for J; bases not matched to a gene: 5. Germline V lookup: CDR1 SGHRS, CDR2 YFSETQ. CDR3 region: CASSARLAGVNEQFF. The CDR3 DNA sequence: TGCGCCAGCAGCGCTAGACTAGCGGGAGTCAATGAGCAGTTCTTC.

Here the CDR3 reads CASSPQDRAGGNTIYF. The CDR3 nucleotides are TGTGCCAGCAGCCCTCAGGACAGGGCGGGAGGAAACACCATATATTTT. This chain connects TRBV9 to TRBJ1-3, with 8 bases aligning to TRBD1. The ends lost 4 bases at V and 4 bases at J; junction bases unmatched: 10. The CDR3 spans 16 residues. CDR1 and CDR2 from the germline V gene are SGDLS and YYNGEE.